The 10 T cell receptor beta chains reported below all come from one sample, sequenced in a study of shared clonotypes between healthy human individuals. Clones were read by immunoSEQ multiplex PCR, and TCRdb kept only the in-frame ones, dropping some. Of 550,000 to 800,000 clones in the sample, 74% were seen once. Sequenced material: memory CD4+ T cells sorted from blood. Regarding subset: CD45RA-negative fraction. These receptors were collected from a woman aged 25 to 39 in good health.

The chain is built from TRBV6-5 and TRBJ2-5, with 8 bases aligning to TRBD2. Germline lookup yields CDR1 MNHEY and CDR2 SVGAGI. The CDR3 loop spans 14 amino acids. Trimming took 6 bases from V and 0 from J; bases not matched to a gene: 3. Written as DNA, the CDR3 is TGTGCCAGCAGGAACGGGGGGGACCAAGAGACCCAGTACTTC. Translated, it gives CASRNGGDQETQYF.

V gene TRBV29-1 combines with J gene TRBJ2-3; 8 positions agree with TRBD1. This CDR3 has 13 amino acids. The germline gives CDR1 SQVTM, CDR2 ANQGSEA. The J segment lost 4 bases and the V segment lost 6 bases, leaving 6 bases of the junction unmatched. The CDR3 DNA sequence: TGCAGCGTCAGGGGGCGCTTCGCAGATACGCAGTATTTT. Amino acids: CSVRGRFADTQYF.

This clone was found once. The rearrangement links TRBV10-2 to TRBJ2-7; D remains unclear. The CDR3 consists of 14 residues. V was shortened by 2 bases and J by 0 bases, with 8 bases between the two germline ends. The germline V gene encodes CDR1 WSHSY and CDR2 SAAADI. This CDR3 is CASSETQSSYEQYF. The CDR3 coding sequence is TGCGCCAGCAGTGAGACCCAGAGCTCCTACGAGCAGTACTTC.

This clone was detected only once. V and J are TRBV4-2 and TRBJ2-6; TRBD2 matches at 13 bases. V was clipped by 5 bases and J by 2 bases; unmatched bases: 6. This CDR3 is built from 18 residues. The V gene's germline CDR1 is LGHNA and CDR2 YNFKEQ. The CDR3 loop is CASSTGTSGMAGANVLTF. The DNA for the CDR3 is TGTGCCAGCAGCACCGGGACTAGCGGGATGGCTGGGGCCAACGTCCTGACTTTC.

The chain carries TRBV2 and TRBJ2-2; 7 bases are a match to TRBD1. Per the germline V gene, CDR1 is SNHLY and CDR2 is FYNNEI. Unmatched junction bases numbered 10, after V lost 7 bases and J lost 2 bases. This CDR3 is built from 16 residues. The CDR3 DNA reads TGTGCCAGCATTCTAACAGGGGTAGGAAACACCGGGGAGCTGTTTTTT. This gives the protein CASILTGVGNTGELFF. Complete variable domain (other parts from reference TRBV2 and TRBJ2-2): EPEVTQTPSHQVTQMGQEVILRCVPISNHLYFYWYRQILGQKVEFLVSFYNNEISEKSEIFDDQFSVERPDGSNFTLKIRSTKLEDSAMYFCASILTGVGNTGELFFGEGSRLTVL.

The chain is built from TRBV11-2 and TRBJ2-5, with TRBD2 identical over 7 bases. J gave up 4 bases and V 5 bases, and 10 bases lay outside the gene matches. The CDR3 sequence is 15 residues long. The germline V gene encodes CDR1 SGHAT and CDR2 FQNNGV. The CDR3 DNA is TGTGCCAGCAGCCCACCGGGGGAGGGGAGAGAGACCCAGTACTTC. Its protein is CASSPPGEGRETQYF.

This clone was observed a handful of times. This chain links TRBV10-3 with TRBJ2-7; TRBD2 matches at 8 bases. Trimming took 6 bases from V and 4 from J; bases not matched to a gene: 5. Germline values: CDR1 ENHRY, CDR2 SYGVKD. The CDR3 covers 13 residues. In DNA form, the CDR3 reads TGTGCCATCAGGGAAGCGGGAGATTACGAGCAGTACTTC. This sequence encodes CAIREAGDYEQYF.

This clone appeared many times. The chain is built from TRBV4-1 and TRBJ1-5; 8 bases line up with TRBD1. Losses at the gene ends were 0 bases for V and 6 bases for J; bases not matched to a gene: 10. This CDR3 comprises 17 residues. The V gene's germline CDR1 is MGHRA and CDR2 YSYEKL. The CDR3 spells CASSQDGSAGGVQPQHF. The DNA for the CDR3 is TGCGCCAGCAGCCAAGACGGAAGCGCAGGGGGCGTTCAGCCCCAGCATTTT.

The rearrangement uses TRBV9 and TRBJ2-3, with 7 bases lining up with TRBD2. V lost 1 base, J lost 4 bases, and 6 bases stayed unmatched. Looked up from germline, CDR1 is SGDLS and CDR2 is YYNGEE. CDR3 size: 15 residues. The CDR3 sequence: CASSVRRGGPDTQYF. DNA for the CDR3: TGTGCCAGCAGCGTAAGGAGGGGAGGGCCAGATACGCAGTATTTT.

The chain combines TRBV7-9 with TRBJ2-3; TRBD2 matches 10 bases. V trimming: 11 bases; J trimming: 6 bases; junction bases outside the gene matches: 14. The CDR3 length is 15 residues. The germline gives CDR1 SEHNR, CDR2 FQNEAQ (reference sequence). For the CDR3, the DNA is TGTGCCGTCGCACAATCTAGCGGGAGTTATGATACGCAGTATTTT. Amino acids: CAVAQSSGSYDTQYF.